This T cell receptor beta chain was captured by sequencing in a study of STAT3 mutations in large granular lymphocyte leukemia (dated by TCRdb to the late 2010s). For the wider study: Roughly half of the T-LGLL patients who were sequenced longitudinally carried canonical activating STAT3 mutations. Over half of the T-LGLL patients were given one or more immunosuppressive therapy regimens, and 40% of those treated had a hematologic response. Roughly 19 representative T-LGLL cases were selected from an initial cohort of some 210 LGL patients for longitudinal TCRbeta and STAT3 sequencing. As controls, the study also included longitudinal sequencing of a couple of patients with natural killer LGL leukemia. To reconstruct clonal hierarchy and dynamics, serial deep sequencing of TCRbeta CDR3 and STAT3 was performed in patients with T-cell large granular lymphocyte leukemia. Patients were sequenced at approximately 4 time points on average, with the number of samplings per patient ranging from 2 to 8.

Beyond this particular receptor, the publication reports: Dominant TCR clone burden was found to exceed STAT3 mutant burden in several patients, suggesting that STAT3 mutation arose secondarily within a pre-expanded clone. Because no samples were available when a clone first appeared, clonal expansion had to be inferred from samplings taken at other points. In about 30% of the 18 patients, TCR clonotype switching occurred after therapy, and every newly emerging clone was STAT3 wild type. At least one immunodominant TCRbeta clonotype was identified in every T-LGLL patient, and multiple immunodominant subclonotypes were identified in about half of the T-LGLL patients. The linking of therapy response to changes in TCR clonal burden was complicated by variable intervals between samplings and differing treatment regimens. Persisting codominant clonotypes in some patients meant a small but highly pathogenic clone may have been missed.

The same DNA, extracted from blood mononuclear cells, served for both TCR sequencing and STAT3 sequencing. TCRbeta libraries were sequenced on an Illumina MiSeq, averaging about 40,773 productive templates per sample. The immunoSEQ assay, which uses multiplex PCR amplification, was used to generate TCRbeta CDR3 libraries. Under the source paper's analysis protocol: Repertoire diversity was computed as previously defined, with values near 0 indicating extremely monoclonal samples. TCRdb stores this immuneACCESS table with in-frame sequences only. Part of the clones is absent; in the studies checked, under half of the shortfall reflects unresolved V genes, and no reason is known for the rest. The V and J calls and clone size come from that table; D and trimming were worked out from the DNA. This sample is represented by about 3,500 clones; roughly 68% of them were singletons. Clones ranked in the top ten supply about 32% of the sample.

V trim: 5 bases; J trim: 3 bases; unmatched bases: 5. CDR1 SEHNR and CDR2 FQNEAQ were looked up in the germline V gene (reference sequence). Its CDR3 holds 14 amino acids, cysteine through phenylalanine. Of all the DNA, just the CDR3 is kept, 42 bases in frame from base 1. A remark on this clone: Its antigen is still unknown. Base qualities were left out, and no much larger clone turns up one base away.

This TCR derives from a man between 60 and 70 years old with T-cell large granular lymphocyte leukemia. Some clones in this sample may be carry-over from other donors' samples. The age is the age at diagnosis. Sequencing input: peripheral blood mononuclear cells. The sequence links TRBV7-9 to TRBJ2-5, with 8 bases matching TRBD2. The DNA sequence is given as TGTGCCAGCAGCGGGTCGGGAGGGAAAGAGACCCAGTACTTC. Translated, this is CASSGSGGKETQYF.